The rows below give T cell receptor beta chains drawn from one sample of a study of CD8 T cells in ankylosing spondylitis. TCRdb reprocessed the 5' RACE reads via MiXCR and lists one record per CDR3 protein. The sample holds under 550,000 distinct CDR3 sequences; more than 25% are singletons and the top ten take roughly 1%. The source material was blood, either unsorted or a sorted T cell fraction (not recorded which). These receptors all stem from a male donor with ankylosing spondylitis. Both conserved end residues are part of each CDR3. The D gene is left open where the match is weak. The listing skips clone size in some rows; elsewhere it reads once, few, many or a size class.

TRBV29-1	TRBD2	TRBJ2-1	.	TGCAGCGTTGAAAGTACTAGCGGGCAGCAGTTCTTC	CSVESTSGQQFF
TRBV5-1	TRBD1	TRBJ2-1	few	TGCGCCAGCAGCCAAGGCCCCGGACAGGGACCCTCCGGGCAGTTCTTC	CASSQGPGQGPSGQFF
TRBV15	.	TRBJ1-2	.	TGTGCCACCAGCAGAGATCGCACTGTAGGGTATGGCTACACCTTC	CATSRDRTVGYGYTF
TRBV20-1	.	TRBJ2-3	.	TGCAGTGCTACGGGGGACGGCGGAGATACGCAGTATTTT	CSATGDGGDTQYF
TRBV7-2	.	TRBJ1-2	.	TGTGCCAGCAGCTTAGCGGGGGGAACTAACTATGGCTACACCTTC	CASSLAGGTNYGYTF
TRBV5-1	TRBD1	TRBJ1-2	.	TGCGCCAGCAGCGGGGACAGGGTGAAAGGCTACACCTTC	CASSGDRVKGYTF
TRBV5-6	.	TRBJ1-2	.	TGTGCCAGCAGCCGAGAGGTCATCAATGGCTACACCTTC	CASSREVINGYTF
TRBV10-2	.	TRBJ2-2	.	TGCGCCAGCAGTGGGGGGCGGGAGTACACCGGGGAGCTGTTTTTT	CASSGGREYTGELFF
TRBV10-3	.	TRBJ2-3	few	TGTGCCATCGCGGAGCGGCTCACAGATACGCAGTATTTT	CAIAERLTDTQYF
TRBV24-1	.	TRBJ2-1	few	TGTGCCACCAGTGATTCCTCCGGGTCCCCTAGCAGGAATGAGCAGTTCTTC	CATSDSSGSPSRNEQFF
TRBV11-2	.	TRBJ1-3	many	TGTGCCAGCAGCTTAGGTGGAAACACCATATATTTT	CASSLGGNTIYF
TRBV3-1	.	TRBJ1-2	few	TGTGCCAGCAGCCAAGGAGGGCGGAACTATGGCTACACCTTC	CASSQGGRNYGYTF
TRBV5-1	.	TRBJ1-1	many	TGCGCCAGCAGCTTGATCGGGGGGAGTACTGAAGCTTTCTTT	CASSLIGGSTEAFF
TRBV4-1	.	TRBJ2-5	.	TGCGCCAGCAGCCAAGATCAGCGGCCCAAATCACAAGAGACCCAGTACTTC	CASSQDQRPKSQETQYF
TRBV30	.	TRBJ1-3	.	TGTGCCTGGAGTGTGAGCTCTGGAAACACCATATATTTT	CAWSVSSGNTIYF
TRBV10-2	TRBD2	TRBJ2-1	few	TGCGCCACCCGGACTAGCGGGAGGGCCGCCTACAATGAGCAGTTCTTC	CATRTSGRAAYNEQFF
TRBV5-1	.	TRBJ2-1	.	TGCGCCAGCAGCCTAGCCCCGGGTCCCTCCTACAATGAGCAGTTCTTC	CASSLAPGPSYNEQFF
TRBV5-1	TRBD2	TRBJ2-4	.	TGCGCCAACTACCCGGGACTAGCCCAGTACTTC	CANYPGLAQYF
TRBV5-1	TRBD2	TRBJ2-3	once	TGCGCCAGCAGCTTGGACGGGACTAGCGGTTATGCAGATACGCAGTATTTT	CASSLDGTSGYADTQYF
TRBV7-2	.	TRBJ1-3	.	TGTGCCAGCGGCTCTGGAAACACCATATATTTT	CASGSGNTIYF
TRBV20-1	TRBD2	TRBJ2-5	few	TGCAGTGCTAGCTTAGCCAGACTAGCCACCTCCCTAGAGACCCAGTACTTC	CSASLARLATSLETQYF
TRBV12-3/TRBV12-4	.	TRBJ1-4	.	TGTGCCAGCAGGCCACATGGGTCTGAAAAACTGTTTTTT	CASRPHGSEKLFF